This passage covers 21 T cell receptor beta chains from one sample sequenced in a study of OX40 agonist ivuxolimab in advanced cancers. The method was immunoSEQ multiplex PCR; TCRdb's version includes in-frame clones alone and lacks a portion of them. This sample has about 77,000 clones, with more than 70% found just once. The source material was CD4+ or CD8+ T cells sorted from blood, sampled in a trial of the OX40 agonist ivuxolimab. The receptors come from an adult with an advanced solid tumor such as melanoma, head and neck, liver or kidney cancer.

The genes are TRBV5-6 and TRBJ1-1; tentatively, D is TRBD1 (5 bases). The germline V gene has CDR1 SGHDT and CDR2 YYEEEE. This CDR3 has 15 amino acids. Trimming took 0 bases from V and 1 from J, leaving 10 bases between them. The CDR3 DNA reads as TGTGCCAGCAGCTTGGAGGGACCGGCGAACACTGAAGCTTTCTTT. Amino acids: CASSLEGPANTEAFF.

This clone has only one observation. This chain links TRBV18 with TRBJ2-7; D tentatively fits TRBD1 or TRBD2 (5 bases each). The V end lost 4 bases, the J end lost 5 bases, and 9 bases lay between the germline ends. The germline V gene encodes CDR1 KGHSH and CDR2 LQKENI. The CDR3 length is 12 residues. The CDR3 bases are TGTGCCAGCTCACTACAGGAGGACGAGCAGTACTTC. This encodes CASSLQEDEQYF. The full variable domain, its missing parts supplied by reference TRBV18 and TRBJ2-7, is NAGVMQNPRHLVRRRGQEARLRCSPMKGHSHVYWYRQLPEEGLKFMVYLQKENIIDESGMPKERFSAEFPKEGPSILRIQQVVRGDSAAYFCASSLQEDEQYFGPGTRLTVT.

The chain uses TRBV6-5 and TRBJ1-6; D remains unclear. The V end lost 4 bases, the J end lost 0 bases, and 7 bases lay between the germline ends. Germline V gene data show CDR1 as MNHEY and CDR2 as SVGAGI. CDR3 length: 15 amino acids. CDR3 DNA: TGTGCCAGCAGTTTAGGGAGCTCCTATAATTCACCCCTCCACTTT. Protein sequence: CASSLGSSYNSPLHF.

The chain has TRBV19 and TRBJ2-3; 11 bases are shared with TRBD2. Germline CDR1 is LNHDA and CDR2 is SQIVND (reference sequence). CDR3 length: 14 amino acids. Trimming took 7 bases from V and 5 from J; bases not matched to a gene: 5. The CDR3 region is CASKLAGVEDTQYF. In nucleotides, the CDR3 is TGTGCCAGTAAACTAGCGGGAGTTGAAGATACGCAGTATTTT.

The chain has TRBV5-4 and TRBJ2-4, with D perhaps matching TRBD2 (6 bases). V was clipped by 4 bases and J by 5 bases, with 13 bases between them. CDR1 SGHNT and CDR2 YYREEE come from the germline V gene (reference sequence). The CDR3 spans 14 residues. This chain's CDR3 is CASSLRTGENIQYF. The DNA for the CDR3 is TGTGCCAGCAGCCTAAGGACGGGGGAAAACATTCAGTACTTC.

The chain couples TRBV5-1 to TRBJ2-2; possibly TRBD2 for D (5 bases). Looked up from germline, CDR1 is SGHRS and CDR2 is YFSETQ. This CDR3 is 13 amino acids long. The V gene lost 5 bases and the J gene lost 4 bases, with 9 bases spanning the gap. The CDR3 sequence: CASRGRGTGELFF. The CDR3 DNA sequence: TGCGCCAGCAGAGGTCGGGGCACCGGGGAGCTGTTTTTT.

The chain uses TRBV7-2 and TRBJ2-1; D gene uncertain. There are 13 residues in the CDR3. The V gene's germline CDR1 is SGHTA and CDR2 FQGNSA. Trimming shortened V by 2 bases and J by 9 bases, and 11 bases separated the two germline ends. The CDR3 DNA reads as TGTGCCAGCAGCTTAATCAGGTCCGGTGAGCAGTTCTTC. This gives the protein CASSLIRSGEQFF.

Here the CDR3 DNA reads TGTGCCAGCAGTCCTACAGGGATCGAGCAGTACTTC. This translates into CASSPTGIEQYF. The rearrangement links TRBV2 to TRBJ2-7; D possibly corresponds to TRBD1 (6 bases). Germline V gene lookup returns CDR1 SNHLY and CDR2 FYNNEI. The CDR3 has 12 residues. V lost 5 bases and J lost 6, with 11 bases in between.

The J gene is TRBJ1-2, the V gene TRBV18, with D perhaps matching TRBD1 (6 bases). The CDR3 extends over 13 amino acids. V was pared by 3 bases and J by 5 bases, with 10 bases between. The germline gives CDR1 KGHSH, CDR2 LQKENI. The CDR3 sequence is CASSPETGYGYTF. The CDR3 nucleotides read TGTGCCAGCTCACCCGAGACAGGTTATGGCTACACCTTC. Looking up the rest from reference TRBV18 and TRBJ1-2 gives the full variable domain: NAGVMQNPRHLVRRRGQEARLRCSPMKGHSHVYWYRQLPEEGLKFMVYLQKENIIDESGMPKERFSAEFPKEGPSILRIQQVVRGDSAAYFCASSPETGYGYTFGSGTRLTVV.

This rearrangement joins TRBV6-6 to TRBJ1-1; TRBD1 might be the D (6 bases). This CDR3 region has 13 residues. CDR1 is MNHNY and CDR2 is SVGAGI in the germline V gene (reference sequence). Trimming took off 6 bases at V and 4 bases at J, with 12 bases between the two ends. CDR3 nucleotides: TGTGCCAGCAGACCACCGACAGGCACTGAAGCTTTCTTT. Translated, it gives CASRPPTGTEAFF.

This clone was counted once. V usage is TRBV2 and J usage is TRBJ1-3, with D unclear. The V end lost 4 bases, the J end lost 4 bases, and 11 bases lay between the germline ends. CDR1 SNHLY and CDR2 FYNNEI come from the germline V gene. The CDR3 extends over 14 amino acids. This CDR3 is CASSAVQRGNTIYF. The CDR3 region has the DNA TGTGCCAGCAGTGCGGTCCAAAGAGGAAACACCATATATTTT.

This chain uses TRBV5-1 with TRBJ1-1, with TRBD1 identical over 9 bases. The CDR3 loop spans 14 amino acids. Germline V lookup: CDR1 SGHRS, CDR2 YFSETQ. The J segment lost 5 bases and the V segment lost 3 bases, leaving 5 bases of the junction unmatched. CDR3 nucleotide sequence: TGCGCCAGCAGCTCACAGGGGGCGTGGACTGAAGCTTTCTTT. Translation: CASSSQGAWTEAFF.

This clone showed up just once. V and J are TRBV11-2 and TRBJ1-1; D not resolved. The germline CDR1 and CDR2 sequences are SGHAT and FQNNGV. This CDR3 is 16 amino acids long. Trimming removed 1 base at V and 2 bases at J, with 14 bases between. The CDR3 DNA follows: TGTGCCAGCAGCTTAGTCATGGGGATCAAAAACACTGAAGCTTTCTTT. This encodes CASSLVMGIKNTEAFF.

This sequence joins TRBV7-9 and TRBJ2-5; 9 positions agree with TRBD1. The germline V gene has CDR1 SEHNR and CDR2 FQNEAQ (reference sequence). This CDR3 spans 14 amino acids. V was clipped by 5 bases and J by 5 bases; unmatched bases: 6. CDR3 residues: CASSPGQGLETQYF. The CDR3 DNA sequence: TGTGCCAGCAGCCCCGGACAGGGGCTCGAGACCCAGTACTTC.

The V and J genes are TRBV7-9 and TRBJ1-3, with a weak D call TRBD1 (6 bases). Germline CDR1 is SEHNR and CDR2 is FQNEAQ (reference sequence). The CDR3 is 14 amino acids. V lost 5 bases, J lost 6 bases, and 14 bases lay in between. The CDR3 region is CASSLGTTQNTIYF. DNA of the CDR3: TGTGCCAGCAGCCTCGGGACAACCCAAAACACCATATATTTT. Supplemented by reference TRBV7-9 and TRBJ1-3, the full variable domain reads DTGVSQNPRHKITKRGQNVTFRCDPISEHNRLYWYRQTLGQGPEFLTYFQNEAQLEKSRLLSDRFSAERPKGSFSTLEIQRTEQGDSAMYLCASSLGTTQNTIYFGEGSWLTVV.

This sequence joins TRBV28 and TRBJ2-5; the D gene is possibly TRBD2 (6 bases). This CDR3 contains 14 residues. The V end lost 2 bases, the J end lost 5 bases, and 12 bases lay between the germline ends. Germline assignment: CDR1 MDHEN and CDR2 SYDVKM. CDR3 sequence reads: CASSLIGGSETQYF. In DNA form, the CDR3 reads TGTGCCAGCAGTTTAATCGGGGGATCGGAGACCCAGTACTTC.

This clone has a handful of counts. The genes are TRBV5-1 and TRBJ2-1; TRBD1 might be the D (7 bases). Trimming left V 3 bases short and J 4 bases short, with 23 bases between. This CDR3 region has 18 residues. Per the germline V gene, CDR1 is SGHRS and CDR2 is YFSETQ. The CDR3, as DNA: TGCGCCAGCAGCTGGCCCCTTCCCCGACAGGGACTTTACAATGAGCAGTTCTTC. It specifies CASSWPLPRQGLYNEQFF.

In its sample, this clone was seen a few times. The chain has TRBV9 and TRBJ1-1, with D perhaps TRBD1 (6 bases). This CDR3 region has 15 residues. Deletions cut 4 bases from V and 0 bases from J, with 13 bases between. Germline values: CDR1 SGDLS, CDR2 YYNGEE. Here the CDR3 reads CASSPRQDMNTEAFF. CDR3 sequence (DNA): TGTGCCAGCAGCCCACGACAGGACATGAACACTGAAGCTTTCTTT.

The chain employs TRBV28 and TRBJ1-2; 7 bases fit TRBD1. The V gene's germline CDR1 is MDHEN and CDR2 SYDVKM. V lost 4 bases, J lost 4 bases, and 9 bases stayed unmatched. This CDR3 is built from 15 residues. CDR3 nucleotide sequence: TGTGCCAGCAGTTCAACCGGGACAGCCTCCTATGGCTACACCTTC. Amino acid sequence: CASSSTGTASYGYTF.

The chain recombines TRBV4-3 with TRBJ1-4; D is perhaps TRBD1 (5 bases). Per the germline V gene, CDR1 is LGHNA and CDR2 is YSLEER. V lost 0 bases, J lost 6 bases, and 11 bases lay in between. CDR3 size: 15 residues. DNA of the CDR3: TGCGCCAGCAGCCAAGATAGGTCGGGGCATGAAAAACTGTTTTTT. Amino acids: CASSQDRSGHEKLFF.

This sequence joins TRBV7-2 and TRBJ2-5; D call uncertain. Trimming stripped 2 bases from V and 0 bases from J, with 4 bases between. Germline lookup yields CDR1 SGHTA and CDR2 FQGNSA. The CDR3 consists of 13 residues. The CDR3 here is CASSLRYQETQYF. CDR3 coding DNA: TGTGCCAGCAGCTTACGGTACCAAGAGACCCAGTACTTC.